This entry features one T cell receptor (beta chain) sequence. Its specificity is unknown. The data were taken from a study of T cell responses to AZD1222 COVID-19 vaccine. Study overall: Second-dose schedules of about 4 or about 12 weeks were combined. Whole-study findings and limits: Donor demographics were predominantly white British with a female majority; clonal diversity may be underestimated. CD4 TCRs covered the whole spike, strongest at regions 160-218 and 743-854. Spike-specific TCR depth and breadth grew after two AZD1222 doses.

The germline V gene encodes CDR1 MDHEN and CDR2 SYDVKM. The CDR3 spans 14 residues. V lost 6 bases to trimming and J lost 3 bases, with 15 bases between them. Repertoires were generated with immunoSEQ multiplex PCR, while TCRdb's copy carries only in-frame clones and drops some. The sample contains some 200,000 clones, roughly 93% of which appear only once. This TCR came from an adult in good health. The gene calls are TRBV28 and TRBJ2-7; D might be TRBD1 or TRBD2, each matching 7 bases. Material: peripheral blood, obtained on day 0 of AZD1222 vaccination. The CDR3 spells CASRPGGEHYEQYF. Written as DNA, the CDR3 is TGTGCCAGCAGACCAGGGGGGGAGCACTACGAGCAGTACTTC.